A selection of T cell receptor beta chains follows, all from one sample in a study of blood T cell repertoires in COVID-19. Clones were sequenced by immunoSEQ multiplex PCR, and TCRdb holds only the in-frame ones, with some missing. The table has 360,000 or so clones, more than 75% seen once. Sequences were obtained from PBMCs or T cells enriched from blood (not recorded which). All receptors derive from a woman under 40 who had recovered from COVID-19. Both conserved end residues are part of each CDR3. A D gene is named only where the DNA matches it firmly. Size tells how often a clone was seen (once, few, many) or the class of an expanded clone, and some rows leave it out.

clone size: -; D gene: -; V gene: TRBV12-3/TRBV12-4; J gene: TRBJ1-2; CDR3 protein: CASSRGHGYTF; CDR3 DNA: TGTGCCAGTTCAAGGGGTCATGGCTACACCTTC
clone size: -; D gene: TRBD1; V gene: TRBV28; J gene: TRBJ1-4; CDR3 protein: CASSLGQFAEKLFF; CDR3 DNA: TGTGCCAGCAGTTTGGGACAGTTTGCTGAAAAACTGTTTTTT
clone size: -; D gene: -; V gene: TRBV7-6; J gene: TRBJ2-7; CDR3 protein: CASSSTLGGEQYF; CDR3 DNA: TGTGCCAGCAGTTCGACGCTAGGGGGCGAGCAGTACTTC
clone size: -; D gene: -; V gene: TRBV19; J gene: TRBJ2-2; CDR3 protein: CASTSAPNTGELFF; CDR3 DNA: TGTGCCAGTACCAGCGCCCCGAACACCGGGGAGCTGTTTTTT
clone size: few; D gene: -; V gene: TRBV21-1; J gene: TRBJ2-2; CDR3 protein: CASSSRSRDRGELAGELFF; CDR3 DNA: TGTGCCAGCAGCTCACGGTCCCGGGACAGGGGAGAGCTGGCCGGGGAGCTGTTTTTT
clone size: -; D gene: -; V gene: TRBV27; J gene: TRBJ2-1; CDR3 protein: CASSVDFNEQFF; CDR3 DNA: TGTGCCAGCAGTGTGGACTTCAATGAGCAGTTCTTC
clone size: -; D gene: TRBD1; V gene: TRBV3-1/TRBV3-2; J gene: TRBJ2-1; CDR3 protein: CASSHEDRGKTSYNEQFF; CDR3 DNA: TGTGCCAGCAGCCACGAAGACAGGGGAAAAACTAGTTACAATGAGCAGTTCTTC
clone size: few; D gene: -; V gene: TRBV9; J gene: TRBJ2-2; CDR3 protein: CASSVGGNTGELFF; CDR3 DNA: TGTGCCAGCAGCGTAGGAGGGAACACCGGGGAGCTGTTTTTT
clone size: -; D gene: TRBD1; V gene: TRBV11-2; J gene: TRBJ1-5; CDR3 protein: CASEGQLNQPQHF; CDR3 DNA: TGTGCCAGCGAGGGACAGCTCAATCAGCCCCAGCATTTT
clone size: -; D gene: TRBD1; V gene: TRBV27; J gene: TRBJ1-5; CDR3 protein: CASSPRQGADQPQHF; CDR3 DNA: TGTGCCAGCAGTCCCCGACAGGGGGCGGACCAGCCCCAGCATTTT
clone size: -; D gene: -; V gene: TRBV6-5; J gene: TRBJ1-1; CDR3 protein: CASSTSGTMNTEAFF; CDR3 DNA: TGTGCCAGCAGCACCTCCGGGACAATGAACACTGAAGCTTTCTTT
clone size: -; D gene: TRBD1; V gene: TRBV15; J gene: TRBJ2-2; CDR3 protein: CATSRRQGTTGELFF; CDR3 DNA: TGTGCCACCAGCAGGAGACAGGGTACCACCGGGGAGCTGTTTTTT
clone size: -; D gene: TRBD1; V gene: TRBV3-1/TRBV3-2; J gene: TRBJ1-3; CDR3 protein: CASSPAGTGTRNTIYF; CDR3 DNA: TGTGCCAGCAGCCCGGCCGGGACAGGGACGAGAAACACCATATATTTT
clone size: few; D gene: -; V gene: TRBV10-1; J gene: TRBJ1-6; CDR3 protein: CASTRGGSLLLYNSPLHF; CDR3 DNA: TGCGCCAGCACTAGAGGCGGTTCCCTCCTCTTGTATAATTCACCCCTCCACTTT
clone size: few; D gene: TRBD2; V gene: TRBV5-4; J gene: TRBJ2-1; CDR3 protein: CASSSGRLAGGNEQFF; CDR3 DNA: TGTGCCAGCAGCTCCGGTAGACTAGCGGGAGGAAATGAGCAGTTCTTC
clone size: -; D gene: TRBD1; V gene: TRBV28; J gene: TRBJ1-3; CDR3 protein: CASSPQGAGNTIYF; CDR3 DNA: TGTGCCAGCAGTCCACAGGGGGCTGGAAACACCATATATTTT
clone size: once; D gene: TRBD1; V gene: TRBV2; J gene: TRBJ2-3; CDR3 protein: CASSGRPGGADTQYF; CDR3 DNA: TGTGCCAGCAGCGGGCGGCCAGGGGGAGCAGATACGCAGTATTTT
clone size: -; D gene: TRBD2; V gene: TRBV2; J gene: TRBJ2-3; CDR3 protein: CASSPGTSGRETDTQYF; CDR3 DNA: TGTGCCAGCAGCCCTGGGACTAGCGGGAGGGAAACAGATACGCAGTATTTT
clone size: -; D gene: -; V gene: TRBV19; J gene: TRBJ1-5; CDR3 protein: CASSGHPRNQPQHF; CDR3 DNA: TGTGCCAGTAGTGGGCACCCACGCAATCAGCCCCAGCATTTT
clone size: once; D gene: TRBD1; V gene: TRBV18; J gene: TRBJ2-7; CDR3 protein: CASSPTGGHYEQYF; CDR3 DNA: TGTGCCAGCTCACCGACAGGGGGGCACTACGAGCAGTACTTC
clone size: -; D gene: -; V gene: TRBV13; J gene: TRBJ2-5; CDR3 protein: CASSLARTTRETQYF; CDR3 DNA: TGTGCCAGCAGCTTAGCCCGGACCACTAGAGAGACCCAGTACTTC
clone size: -; D gene: TRBD1; V gene: TRBV5-1; J gene: TRBJ1-2; CDR3 protein: CASSLEIRGDYGYTF; CDR3 DNA: TGCGCCAGCAGCTTGGAAATCAGGGGGGACTATGGCTACACCTTC
clone size: -; D gene: -; V gene: TRBV27; J gene: TRBJ1-2; CDR3 protein: CASRGSAGKANYGYTF; CDR3 DNA: TGTGCCAGCAGAGGATCAGCGGGAAAAGCTAACTATGGCTACACCTTC
clone size: -; D gene: -; V gene: TRBV27; J gene: TRBJ1-5; CDR3 protein: CASKGGARQPQHF; CDR3 DNA: TGTGCCAGCAAGGGGGGGGCAAGGCAGCCCCAGCATTTT
clone size: -; D gene: -; V gene: TRBV11-2; J gene: TRBJ1-6; CDR3 protein: CASSLFGAYNSPLHF; CDR3 DNA: TGTGCCAGCAGCTTATTCGGGGCCTATAATTCACCCCTCCACTTT
clone size: -; D gene: -; V gene: TRBV13; J gene: TRBJ2-1; CDR3 protein: CASSLADREQFF; CDR3 DNA: TGTGCCAGCAGCTTAGCAGACAGAGAGCAGTTCTTC
clone size: -; D gene: -; V gene: TRBV2; J gene: TRBJ1-5; CDR3 protein: CASSEGAGLNQPQHF; CDR3 DNA: TGTGCCAGCAGTGAAGGCGCAGGGTTGAATCAGCCCCAGCATTTT
clone size: -; D gene: -; V gene: TRBV6-5; J gene: TRBJ1-6; CDR3 protein: CASARGTSPLHF; CDR3 DNA: TGTGCCAGCGCCCGGGGAACCTCACCCCTCCACTTT
clone size: -; D gene: -; V gene: TRBV28; J gene: TRBJ1-1; CDR3 protein: CAAGGTEAFF; CDR3 DNA: TGTGCCGCGGGGGGGACTGAAGCTTTCTTT
clone size: few; D gene: TRBD1; V gene: TRBV27; J gene: TRBJ1-2; CDR3 protein: CASRGQGTPNYGYTF; CDR3 DNA: TGTGCCAGCAGGGGACAGGGGACCCCCAACTATGGCTACACCTTC
clone size: -; D gene: -; V gene: TRBV25-1; J gene: TRBJ1-5; CDR3 protein: CASSEGGRAGNQPQHF; CDR3 DNA: TGTGCCAGCAGTGAAGGGGGCAGGGCCGGTAATCAGCCCCAGCATTTT
clone size: -; D gene: -; V gene: TRBV5-1; J gene: TRBJ2-7; CDR3 protein: CASSITSGEQYF; CDR3 DNA: TGCGCCAGCTCTATAACTTCGGGCGAGCAGTACTTC